The entry that follows covers one T cell receptor beta chain sequence. The record originates from a study of blood T cell repertoires in COVID-19. About the research overall: Donors in the United States, Italy and Spain gave samples during acute or convalescent COVID-19. The cDNA or gDNA used as material had been derived from T cells, B-cell-depleted T cells, or PBMCs.

Trimming cost V 8 bases and J 3 bases; bases outside gene matches: 4. Per germline, CDR1 SNHLY and CDR2 FYNNEI. The CDR3 covers 13 residues. In the study's own analysis: Amplification with reference gene primers provided the estimates of nucleated cell counts. TCRdb keeps only in-frame clones here, not all; method: immunoSEQ multiplex PCR. D and trimming were read from the DNA, whereas the V and J calls and clone size are those reported in that table. This sample has 250,000 to 350,000 clones; 85% to 90% occur once, and the top ten carry more than 3%. The material sequenced was peripheral blood. The V call is TRBV2, the J call TRBJ1-5; TRBD1 matches at 7 bases. This TCR was recovered from a woman between 50 and 59 years old with active or convalescent COVID-19. For the CDR3, the DNA is TGTGCCAGCGGCGGACAGGCCAATCAGCCCCAGCATTTT. Residues: CASGGQANQPQHF.